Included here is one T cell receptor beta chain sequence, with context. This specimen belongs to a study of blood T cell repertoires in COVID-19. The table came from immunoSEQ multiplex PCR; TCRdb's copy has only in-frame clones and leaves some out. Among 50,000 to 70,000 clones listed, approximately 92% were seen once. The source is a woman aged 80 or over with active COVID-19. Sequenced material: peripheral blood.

CDR3 nucleotide sequence: TGTGCCAGCAATACGGGAACGAATCAGCCCCAGCATTTT. It encodes CASNTGTNQPQHF. V and J are TRBV12-3 or TRBV12-4 and TRBJ1-5; D call uncertain. The length of the CDR3 is 13 residues. V lost 7 bases, J lost 4 bases, and 11 bases lay in between.